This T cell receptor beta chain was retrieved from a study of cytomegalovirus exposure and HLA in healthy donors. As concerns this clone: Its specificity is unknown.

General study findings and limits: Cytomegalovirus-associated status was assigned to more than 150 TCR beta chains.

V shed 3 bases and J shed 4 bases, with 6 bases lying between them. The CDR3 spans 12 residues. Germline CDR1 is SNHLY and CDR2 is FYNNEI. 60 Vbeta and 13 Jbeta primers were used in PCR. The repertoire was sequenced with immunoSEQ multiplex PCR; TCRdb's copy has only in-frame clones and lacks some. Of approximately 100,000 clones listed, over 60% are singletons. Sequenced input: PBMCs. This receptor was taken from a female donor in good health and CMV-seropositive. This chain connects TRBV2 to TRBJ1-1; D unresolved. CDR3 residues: CASSDRFTEAFF. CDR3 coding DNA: TGTGCCAGCAGTGACAGGTTCACTGAAGCTTTCTTT. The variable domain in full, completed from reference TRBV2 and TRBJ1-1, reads EPEVTQTPSHQVTQMGQEVILRCVPISNHLYFYWYRQILGQKVEFLVSFYNNEISEKSEIFDDQFSVERPDGSNFTLKIRSTKLEDSAMYFCASSDRFTEAFFGQGTRLTVV.